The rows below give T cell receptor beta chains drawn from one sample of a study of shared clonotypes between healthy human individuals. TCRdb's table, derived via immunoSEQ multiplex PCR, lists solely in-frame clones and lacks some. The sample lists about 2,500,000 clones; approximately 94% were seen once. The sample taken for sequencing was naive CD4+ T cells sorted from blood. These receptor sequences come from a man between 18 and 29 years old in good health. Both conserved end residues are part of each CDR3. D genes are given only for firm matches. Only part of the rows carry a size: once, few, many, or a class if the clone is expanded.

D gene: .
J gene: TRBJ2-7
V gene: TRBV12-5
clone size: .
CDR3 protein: CASGRESSYEQYF
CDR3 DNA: TGTGCTAGTGGTCGGGAGAGCTCCTACGAGCAGTACTTC

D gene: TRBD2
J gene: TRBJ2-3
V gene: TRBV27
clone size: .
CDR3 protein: CASSFAGGPTQYF
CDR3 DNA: TGTGCCAGCAGTTTTGCGGGGGGCCCAACGCAGTATTTT

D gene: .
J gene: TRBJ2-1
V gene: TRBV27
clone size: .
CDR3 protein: CASSSLSERTYNEQFF
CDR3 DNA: TGTGCCAGCAGTTCCCTTAGTGAGCGGACCTACAATGAGCAGTTCTTC

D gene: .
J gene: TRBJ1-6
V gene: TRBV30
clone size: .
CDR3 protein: CAWSVGRITDSPLHF
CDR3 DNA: TGTGCCTGGAGTGTGGGACGGATCACTGATTCACCCCTCCACTTT

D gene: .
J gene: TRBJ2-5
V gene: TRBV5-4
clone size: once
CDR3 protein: CASSLDRPSTQYF
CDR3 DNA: TGTGCCAGCAGCTTAGACAGACCTTCGACCCAGTACTTC

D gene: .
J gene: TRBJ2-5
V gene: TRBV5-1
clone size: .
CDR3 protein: CASLRGLFPQETQYF
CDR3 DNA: TGCGCCAGCCTCAGAGGTCTTTTTCCACAAGAGACCCAGTACTTC

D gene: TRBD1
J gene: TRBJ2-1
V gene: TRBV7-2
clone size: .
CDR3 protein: CASSLVQGAGEQFF
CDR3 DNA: TGTGCCAGCAGCTTAGTACAGGGGGCGGGTGAGCAGTTCTTC

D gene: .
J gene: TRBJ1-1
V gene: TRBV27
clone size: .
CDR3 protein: CASSSPLQVEAFF
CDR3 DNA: TGTGCCAGCAGTTCACCCCTACAGGTTGAAGCTTTCTTT

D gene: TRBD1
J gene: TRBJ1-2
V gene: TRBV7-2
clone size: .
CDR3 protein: CASSLGQGDGYTF
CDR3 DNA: TGTGCCAGCAGCTTAGGGCAGGGGGATGGCTACACCTTC

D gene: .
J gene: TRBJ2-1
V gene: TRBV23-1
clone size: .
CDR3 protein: CASSQSRSGIDEQFF
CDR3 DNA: TGCGCCAGCAGTCAATCGAGGAGCGGAATTGATGAGCAGTTCTTC

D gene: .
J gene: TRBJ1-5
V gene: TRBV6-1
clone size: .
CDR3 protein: CASSESSNQPQHF
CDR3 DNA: TGTGCCAGCAGTGAATCTAGCAATCAGCCCCAGCATTTT

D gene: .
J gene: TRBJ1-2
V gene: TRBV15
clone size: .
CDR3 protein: CATSRGGGNYGYTF
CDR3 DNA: TGTGCCACCAGCAGGGGCGGGGGAAACTATGGCTACACCTTC

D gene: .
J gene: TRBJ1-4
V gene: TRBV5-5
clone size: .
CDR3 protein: CASSLGYGVAEKLFF
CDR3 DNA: TGTGCCAGCAGCTTGGGGTACGGGGTGGCTGAAAAACTGTTTTTT

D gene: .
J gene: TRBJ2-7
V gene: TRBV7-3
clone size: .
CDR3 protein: CASSLPTGHGSYEQYF
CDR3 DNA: TGTGCCAGCAGCTTACCCACGGGACACGGTTCCTACGAGCAGTACTTC